Sequencing of this TCR beta chain was carried out in a study of human T cells and chemical hapten exposure. The germline V gene encodes CDR1 SGHVS and CDR2 FNYEAQ. Trimming removed 6 bases at V and 5 bases at J, with 5 bases between. This CDR3 region has 11 residues. The time point: pre-sensitization, week 0. Treatment of the sample: therapeutic diphenylcyclopropenone sensitization with weekly scalp DPC. One entry per CDR3 protein results from TCRdb running MiXCR on the RACE reads. The table has a few hundred thousand distinct CDR3 sequences, approximately 8.4% seen once. In its sample, this clonotype was seen a few times.

The source of this sequence is a woman in her thirties or forties with alopecia areata. Some clones in this sample may be carry-over from other donors' samples. The sample here was whole blood, taken in connection with sensitization to the hapten diphenylcyclopropenone (DPC). J is TRBJ2-1 and V is TRBV7-6; D unresolved. Written as DNA, the CDR3 is TGTGCCAGCAGTAAAGACAATGAGCAGTTCTTC. It encodes CASSKDNEQFF.